The 21 T cell receptor beta chains below were found in one sample sequenced in a study of cytomegalovirus exposure and HLA in healthy donors. PCR was performed using 60 Vbeta and 13 Jbeta primers. Data came from immunoSEQ multiplex PCR; TCRdb stores just in-frame clones and leaves some out. The table records 190,000 or so clones, over 75% of them present only once. Sequencing was performed on PBMCs. All receptors come from a woman aged 45-65 years in good health and CMV-seropositive.

This clone was seen once. DNA for the CDR3: TGTGCCAGTAAACTAGACTCGAACAATGAGCAGTTCTTC. This gives the protein CASKLDSNNEQFF. V and J are TRBV19 and TRBJ2-1, with D possibly matching TRBD2 (5 bases). The germline CDR1 and CDR2 sequences are LNHDA and SQIVND (reference sequence). V was pared by 7 bases and J by 5 bases, with 12 bases between. The CDR3 loop spans 13 amino acids.

The chain uses TRBV5-1 and TRBJ2-5, with 12 bases fitting TRBD2. With 2 bases clipped from V and 4 bases from J, the junction kept 6 bases outside the gene matches. This CDR3 is built from 16 residues. Germline assignment: CDR1 SGHRS and CDR2 YFSETQ. The CDR3 here is CASSFPLAGGRETQYF. The CDR3 coding sequence is TGCGCCAGCAGCTTCCCTCTAGCGGGGGGGCGAGAGACCCAGTACTTC.

V is TRBV18 and J is TRBJ1-4; D might be TRBD1 (6 bases). This CDR3 has 14 amino acids. The germline V and J ends were trimmed by 8 bases and 8 bases, with 18 bases remaining between them. In germline, CDR1 is KGHSH, CDR2 LQKENI. The CDR3 region has the DNA TGTGCCAGCCTTCGGACAGCCCGGACGGAAAAACTGTTTTTT. Its translation is CASLRTARTEKLFF.

This chain joins TRBV11-2 and TRBJ1-4; 7 bases are a match to TRBD1. The V gene end was trimmed by 2 bases and the J gene end by 6 bases; junction bases not matched to a gene: 6. The CDR3 is 15 residues long. Germline loops: CDR1 SGHAT, CDR2 FQNNGV. The CDR3 region has the DNA TGTGCCAGCAGCTTACGCAGGGGGTGGGATGAAAAACTGTTTTTT. It encodes CASSLRRGWDEKLFF.

The CDR3 coding sequence is TGTGCCAGCAGTTACTCGAATCGGGGTCTCTATGGCTACACCTTC. It is translated as CASSYSNRGLYGYTF. V gene TRBV6-5 combines with J gene TRBJ1-2; no reliable D call. In germline, CDR1 is MNHEY, CDR2 SVGAGI. This CDR3 region has 15 residues. V was pared by 0 bases and J by 4 bases, with 12 bases between.

The V gene is TRBV5-1, the J gene TRBJ2-7; TRBD2 agrees at 8 bases. Trimming removed 4 bases from V and 7 bases from J; junction bases left unmatched: 7. This CDR3 contains 13 residues. Germline loops: CDR1 SGHRS, CDR2 YFSETQ. In DNA form, the CDR3 reads TGCGCCAGCAGCCGAATCGGGGGGGTAGAGCAGTACTTC. Protein sequence: CASSRIGGVEQYF.

The V call is TRBV5-8, the J call TRBJ2-5; 9 nucleotides line up with TRBD1. Germline assignment: CDR1 SGHTS and CDR2 YDEGEE. This CDR3 has 16 residues. With 2 bases clipped from V and 3 bases from J, the junction kept 8 bases outside the gene matches. The CDR3 nucleotides are TGTGCCAGCAGCTTTGTTCAGGGACAGGGAAAAGAGACCCAGTACTTC. This translates into CASSFVQGQGKETQYF.

The rearrangement joins TRBV21-1 to TRBJ2-3; the table's D call, TRBD2, has no DNA check behind it. TRBV21-1 is designated a pseudogene. The CDR3 has 19 amino acids. In DNA, the CDR3 is TGTGCCAGCAGTACCGGGACTAGCGGGGGGGCCGCGTCCCCAGATACGCAGTATTTT. Its translation is CASSTGTSGGAASPDTQYF.

The V gene is TRBV7-2, the J gene TRBJ2-5, with D perhaps TRBD2 (5 bases). Germline CDR1 is SGHTA and CDR2 is FQGNSA. The CDR3 contains 14 residues. With 2 bases removed from V and 0 bases from J, the gap between germline ends came to 7 bases. The CDR3 region is CASSLRGDQETQYF. The CDR3 DNA reads TGTGCCAGCAGCTTACGGGGAGACCAAGAGACCCAGTACTTC.

The chain combines TRBV11-3 with TRBJ1-6; the D gene is possibly TRBD1 (6 bases). V was clipped by 4 bases and J by 8 bases, with 9 bases between them. The CDR3 contains 13 residues. The germline V gene encodes CDR1 SGHNT and CDR2 YENEEA. The CDR3: CASSSGQHSPLHF. The CDR3 region has the DNA TGTGCCAGCAGCTCGGGACAACATTCACCCCTCCACTTT.

This clone came up a few times. J is TRBJ2-2 and V is TRBV5-1; a weak D match, TRBD2 (6 bases). The length of the CDR3 is 12 residues. V was clipped by 5 bases and J by 7 bases, with 9 bases between them. Germline lookup yields CDR1 SGHRS and CDR2 YFSETQ. The CDR3 nucleotides read TGCGCCAGCAGTCGGGGGATCGGGGAGCTGTTTTTT. Its protein product is CASSRGIGELFF.

The V and J genes are TRBV7-2 and TRBJ2-7; D is perhaps TRBD2 (5 bases). V was trimmed by 5 bases and J by 3 bases, leaving 23 bases between them. This CDR3 comprises 17 residues. Germline CDR1 reads SGHTA; CDR2 reads FQGNSA. The CDR3 DNA sequence: TGTGCCAGCAGCGCCCAAGCCAGCCTAGAGAGGGTCTACGAGCAGTACTTC. Amino acid sequence: CASSAQASLERVYEQYF.

This clone was counted a few times. This chain connects TRBV6-6 to TRBJ1-2; 8 nucleotides line up with TRBD1. J gave up 7 bases and V 2 bases, and 3 bases lay outside the gene matches. Germline V gene sequence: CDR1 MNHNY, CDR2 SVGAGI (reference sequence). CDR3 size: 13 residues. CDR3 coding DNA: TGTGCCAGCAGTTACCAGGGGGCGGTTGGCTACACCTTC. Translation gives CASSYQGAVGYTF.

V usage is TRBV13 and J usage is TRBJ2-7; 8 bases line up with TRBD1. This CDR3 is 15 amino acids long. The V gene's germline CDR1 is PRHDT and CDR2 FYEKMQ (reference sequence). With 0 bases clipped from V and 3 bases from J, the junction kept 4 bases outside the gene matches. This chain's CDR3 is CASSLGGTGSYEQYF. In nucleotides, the CDR3 is TGTGCCAGCAGCTTAGGGGGGACAGGTAGCTACGAGCAGTACTTC.

The rearrangement uses TRBV7-2 and TRBJ1-2; D ambiguous. The length of the CDR3 is 14 residues. The V gene's germline CDR1 is SGHTA and CDR2 FQGNSA. Trimming left V 1 base short and J 7 bases short, with 13 bases between. CDR3 sequence: CASSLDTESTGYTF. The CDR3 bases are TGTGCCAGCAGCTTAGATACTGAGTCAACTGGCTACACCTTC. The full variable domain, completed using reference TRBV7-2 and TRBJ1-2, is GAGVSQSPSNKVTEKGKDVELRCDPISGHTALYWYRQSLGQGLEFLIYFQGNSAPDKSGLPSDRFSAERTGGSVSTLTIQRTQQEDSAVYLCASSLDTESTGYTFGSGTRLTVV.

The sample holds one count of this clone. The chain uses TRBV28 and TRBJ2-3; D gene unclear. The CDR3 is made up of 12 amino acids. Trimming took 4 bases from V and 8 from J, leaving 10 bases between them. Germline CDR1 MDHEN, CDR2 SYDVKM. Here the CDR3 DNA reads TGTGCCAGCAGTTATAGAGATGGTACGCAGTATTTT. Translating gives CASSYRDGTQYF.

The rearrangement joins TRBV2 to TRBJ1-6; D gene ambiguous. Germline loops: CDR1 SNHLY, CDR2 FYNNEI. The CDR3 loop spans 13 amino acids. The germline V and J ends were trimmed by 1 base and 7 bases, with 5 bases remaining between them. DNA for the CDR3: TGTGCCAGCAGTGAAGTGAGGAATTCACCCCTCCACTTT. Its protein is CASSEVRNSPLHF.

V is TRBV28 and J is TRBJ2-7; no reliable D call. Germline V gene lookup returns CDR1 MDHEN and CDR2 SYDVKM. CDR3 size: 11 residues. V gave up 8 bases and J gave up 4 bases, with 9 bases separating them. In nucleotides, the CDR3 is TGTGCCAGCGGCCCAAGTTACGAGCAGTACTTC. It encodes CASGPSYEQYF. Full variable domain (outside the CDR3, taken from reference TRBV28 and TRBJ2-7): DVKVTQSSRYLVKRTGEKVFLECVQDMDHENMFWYRQDPGLGLRLIYFSYDVKMKEKGDIPEGYSVSREKKERFSLILESASTNQTSMYLCASGPSYEQYFGPGTRLTVT.

This clone has just a few counts. The chain employs TRBV4-2 and TRBJ1-2; TRBD1 agrees at 10 bases. This CDR3 has 16 residues. CDR1 is LGHNA, CDR2 YNFKEQ, per germline. V trimming: 2 bases; J trimming: 5 bases; junction bases outside the gene matches: 8. CDR3 in DNA: TGTGCCAGCAGCCAATCCCGGGGACAGGGGACGTATGGCTACACCTTC. This gives the protein CASSQSRGQGTYGYTF.

The count of this clone is one. V and J are TRBV6-5 and TRBJ1-2, with TRBD1 matching 10 bases. Germline V gene data show CDR1 as MNHEY and CDR2 as SVGAGI. CDR3 length: 14 residues. J gave up 8 bases and V 0 bases, and 3 bases lay outside the gene matches. DNA for the CDR3: TGTGCCAGCAGTTACTCGGGGACAGGGGAGGGCTACACCTTC. Amino acid sequence: CASSYSGTGEGYTF.

The J gene is TRBJ1-1, the V gene TRBV9; D is unclear. Germline V gene sequence: CDR1 SGDLS, CDR2 YYNGEE. Trimming took off 0 bases at V and 10 bases at J, with 19 bases between the two ends. The CDR3 loop spans 15 amino acids. The CDR3 DNA follows: TGTGCCAGCAGCGTAGACGGAACAGCGGAGTGGGGAGCTTTCTTT. As protein: CASSVDGTAEWGAFF.